This is a list of T cell receptor beta chains from one sample in a study of blood T cell repertoires in COVID-19. The repertoire was sequenced with immunoSEQ multiplex PCR; TCRdb's copy has only in-frame clones and lacks some. The table has roughly 100,000 clones, under 95% seen once. Material for sequencing was peripheral blood. These receptors were collected from a woman between 45 and 65 years old in a cohort sampled during active COVID-19. Each CDR3 is given with its conserved first and last residue. A D gene is named only where the DNA matches it firmly. Clone size, where shown, is once, few, many, or a class for clones that have expanded.

v_call	d_call	clone_size	j_call	cdr3_aa	cdr3_nt
TRBV19	.	.	TRBJ1-1	CASTKGGPYTEAFF	TGTGCCAGTACAAAGGGGGGGCCGTACACTGAAGCTTTCTTT
TRBV6-5	TRBD1	.	TRBJ1-2	CASSTTGLSGYTF	TGTGCCAGCAGCACGACAGGGCTGTCTGGCTACACCTTC
TRBV29-1	TRBD1	.	TRBJ1-1	CSVSRDRAGTEAFF	TGCAGCGTTTCCCGGGACAGGGCTGGCACTGAAGCTTTCTTT
TRBV28	TRBD1	.	TRBJ2-3	CASSLRQGADTQYF	TGTGCCAGCAGTTTGCGGCAGGGGGCAGATACGCAGTATTTT
TRBV9	TRBD2	once	TRBJ2-7	CASSPPGLAGVRGSYEQYF	TGTGCCAGCAGCCCTCCGGGACTAGCGGGAGTCCGGGGTTCTTACGAGCAGTACTTC
TRBV6-2/TRBV6-3	TRBD2	.	TRBJ2-4	CASSSLGSGGHRRNIQYF	TGTGCCAGCAGTTCTCTCGGTAGCGGGGGCCACCGTAGAAACATTCAGTACTTC
TRBV18	.	.	TRBJ2-1	CASSRGQIIEQFF	TGTGCCAGCTCAAGGGGACAAATCATCGAGCAGTTCTTC
TRBV27	TRBD1	.	TRBJ1-2	CASSLSNRGLINGYTF	TGTGCCAGCAGTTTATCGAACAGGGGGCTAATTAATGGCTACACCTTC
TRBV3-1/TRBV3-2	.	.	TRBJ1-2	CASSQGRQGMYGYTF	TGTGCCAGCAGCCAAGGGCGGCAGGGGATGTATGGCTACACCTTC
TRBV10-3	TRBD2	.	TRBJ2-1	CAIREGLAQNNEQFF	TGTGCCATCAGAGAAGGACTAGCGCAAAACAATGAGCAGTTCTTC
TRBV6-1	TRBD1	.	TRBJ1-4	CASSEFAGQGYEKLFF	TGTGCCAGCAGTGAATTCGCTGGACAGGGCTATGAAAAACTGTTTTTT